These 20 T cell receptor beta chains were sequenced from one sample in a study of shared clonotypes between healthy human individuals. Profiling relied on immunoSEQ multiplex PCR, and the TCRdb table lists in-frame clones only, not all of them. The table has about 1.5 million clones, around 95% seen once. The material sequenced was naive CD4+ T cells sorted from blood. Subset specified: CD45RA+ positively selected. The receptors stem from a man aged 25 to 40 in good health.

V is TRBV29-1 and J is TRBJ1-1; D may be TRBD1 (5 bases). Trimming shortened V by 3 bases and J by 11 bases, and 19 bases separated the two germline ends. Per the germline V gene, CDR1 is SQVTM and CDR2 is ANQGSEA. This CDR3 has 13 residues. CDR3 sequence (DNA): TGCAGCGTTGAGAACAGGATCGTTCCGAGGGCTTTCTTT. Its translation is CSVENRIVPRAFF.

J is TRBJ2-7 and V is TRBV19; TRBD1 aligns across 12 bases. This CDR3 region has 15 residues. J gave up 2 bases and V 5 bases, and 4 bases lay outside the gene matches. Germline assignment: CDR1 LNHDA and CDR2 SQIVND (reference sequence). CDR3 loop: CASSARDRGPYEQYF. The CDR3 DNA reads TGTGCCAGTAGTGCAAGGGACAGGGGGCCCTACGAGCAGTACTTC.

This chain joins TRBV9 and TRBJ2-2; either TRBD1 or TRBD2 may fit D (5 bases each). Germline V gene lookup returns CDR1 SGDLS and CDR2 YYNGEE. CDR3 length equals 15 residues. V was trimmed by 1 base and J by 7 bases, leaving 14 bases between them. CDR3 bases: TGTGCCAGCAGCGTACTTTTGGCTGGGGGCGGGGAGCTGTTTTTT. This gives the protein CASSVLLAGGGELFF.

This clone showed up just once. CDR3 DNA sequence: TGTGCCAGCAGCCAAGAGGGGCGCCAAGCCAAAAACATTCAGTACTTC. Its translation: CASSQEGRQAKNIQYF. The chain recombines TRBV14 with TRBJ2-4, with a possible D match to TRBD1 (5 bases). The V and J ends lost 0 bases and 0 bases respectively, with 9 bases between them. The length of the CDR3 is 16 residues. Germline lookup yields CDR1 SGHDN and CDR2 FVKESK.

This clone appeared once. CDR3 protein: CASSRGRGREETQYF. CDR3 bases: TGTGCCAGCAGCCGGGGCAGGGGGCGAGAAGAGACCCAGTACTTC. The chain joins TRBV5-6 to TRBJ2-5, with 8 bases lining up with TRBD1. V gave up 4 bases and J gave up 3 bases; unmatched junction bases: 8. CDR3 length: 15 residues. Germline V gives CDR1 SGHDT, CDR2 YYEEEE.

The rearrangement uses TRBV2 and TRBJ2-7, with 7 bases lining up with TRBD2. CDR3 size: 14 residues. The V segment lost 6 bases and the J segment 2 bases; nucleotides outside the gene matches: 7. CDR1 SNHLY and CDR2 FYNNEI come from the germline V gene. CDR3 amino acids: CASSVWEGPYEQYF. CDR3 in DNA: TGTGCCAGCAGCGTATGGGAGGGCCCCTACGAGCAGTACTTC.

This sequence joins TRBV2 and TRBJ1-1; tentative D call: TRBD1 (6 bases). Between the trimmed V and J ends, which lost 11 bases and 1 base, there was a span of 17 bases. The CDR3 covers 14 residues. Germline V lookup: CDR1 SNHLY, CDR2 FYNNEI. The DNA of the CDR3 is TGTGCCCCAACAAAGGGGGTTCCGAACACTGAAGCTTTCTTT. Protein: CAPTKGVPNTEAFF.

This clone appeared once. Other nucleotide sequences from this sample produce the same CDR3. The chain recombines TRBV5-1 with TRBJ2-7; D gene uncertain. The length of the CDR3 is 12 residues. Germline V lookup: CDR1 SGHRS, CDR2 YFSETQ. With 2 bases removed from V and 6 bases from J, the gap between germline ends came to 9 bases. The CDR3 region is CASSLRVGEQYF. CDR3 DNA sequence: TGCGCCAGCAGCTTACGGGTTGGCGAGCAGTACTTC.

This clone occurred once. The rearrangement uses TRBV29-1 and TRBJ1-1; possible D gene TRBD1, 5 bases. Germline CDR1 and CDR2: SQVTM and ANQGSEA. CDR3 length equals 13 residues. V was trimmed by 4 bases and J by 0 bases, leaving 9 bases between them. CDR3 nucleotides: TGCAGCGTTGTCAGGGAAATGAACACTGAAGCTTTCTTT. Encoded protein: CSVVREMNTEAFF.

The chain combines TRBV7-2 with TRBJ1-2, with 10 bases matching TRBD1. Germline values: CDR1 SGHTA, CDR2 FQGNSA. The CDR3 has 14 amino acids. Trimming at V came to 5 bases and at J to 7 bases, leaving 7 bases not matched to a gene. The CDR3 spells CASSKRRQGAGYTF. CDR3 DNA: TGTGCCAGCAGCAAACGACGACAGGGGGCTGGCTACACCTTC.

This chain connects TRBV5-1 to TRBJ1-4, with D possibly TRBD1 on 6 matching bases. The V and J ends lost 4 bases and 11 bases respectively, with 24 bases between them. The CDR3 runs to 16 residues. Germline V gene data show CDR1 as SGHRS and CDR2 as YFSETQ. Here the CDR3 DNA reads TGCGCCAGCAGCCCAGAGACAGGATTCGAAGGCGGGAAACTGTTTTTT. It codes for CASSPETGFEGGKLFF.

The J gene is TRBJ2-7, the V gene TRBV5-1, with D possibly TRBD2 on 5 matching bases. CDR1 and CDR2 from the germline V gene are SGHRS and YFSETQ. CDR3 length equals 12 residues. The V end was cut by 5 bases, the J end by 1 base, with 7 bases between. CDR3 protein: CASRGESYEQYF. The CDR3, as DNA: TGCGCCAGCAGGGGAGAGTCCTACGAGCAGTACTTC.

The genes are TRBV2 and TRBJ1-3, with TRBD1 as a possible D gene (5 bases). V dropped 10 bases and J dropped 8 bases, with 18 bases sitting between them. Per the germline V gene, CDR1 is SNHLY and CDR2 is FYNNEI. The CDR3 spans 13 residues. The DNA for the CDR3 is TGTGCCACAGGCGGTGCAGGGTTCGACACCATATATTTT. It translates to CATGGAGFDTIYF.

This chain links TRBV4-1 with TRBJ2-7; no definite D call. The V gene's germline CDR1 is MGHRA and CDR2 YSYEKL. V was pared by 3 bases and J by 4 bases, with 10 bases between. The CDR3 extends over 13 amino acids. CDR3 loop: CASSHTAIYEQYF. The CDR3, as DNA: TGCGCCAGCAGCCACACGGCCATTTACGAGCAGTACTTC.

The chain's CDR3 is CASSLDPTSGELFF. For the CDR3, the DNA is TGTGCCAGCAGCTTAGATCCGACTTCTGGGGAGCTGTTTTTT. The chain employs TRBV11-3 and TRBJ2-2, with D unclear. Germline V CDR1 and CDR2: SGHNT, YENEEA. The CDR3 loop spans 14 amino acids. With 0 bases removed from V and 8 bases from J, the gap between germline ends came to 10 bases.

The chain is built from TRBV5-4 and TRBJ2-4; D is unresolved. The length of the CDR3 is 18 residues. Trimming stripped 0 bases from V and 1 base from J, with 17 bases between. Germline V gene sequence: CDR1 SGHNT, CDR2 YYREEE (reference sequence). For the CDR3, the DNA is TGTGCCAGCAGCTTGGCCATTGGCGGCTTGGGGGCCAAAAACATTCAGTACTTC. This gives the protein CASSLAIGGLGAKNIQYF. Drawing the rest from reference TRBV5-4 and TRBJ2-4, the complete variable domain is ETGVTQSPTHLIKTRGQQVTLRCSSQSGHNTVSWYQQALGQGPQFIFQYYREEENGRGNFPPRFSGLQFPNYSSELNVNALELDDSALYLCASSLAIGGLGAKNIQYFGAGTRLSVL.

The chain joins TRBV18 to TRBJ2-1; 13 bases align to TRBD2. The CDR3 covers 15 residues. Germline V gene lookup returns CDR1 KGHSH and CDR2 LQKENI. V dropped 6 bases and J dropped 9; count of bases not matched to a gene: 8. Here the CDR3 reads CASSPGLAGSVEQFF. CDR3 nucleotide sequence: TGTGCCAGCTCTCCGGGACTAGCGGGATCGGTTGAGCAGTTCTTC.

V is TRBV29-1 and J is TRBJ2-7; 7 nucleotides agree with TRBD1. From germline, CDR1 is SQVTM and CDR2 ANQGSEA. This CDR3 is built from 14 residues. The junction had 10 bases not matched to a gene; V was cut back by 5 bases and J by 3 bases. CDR3 nucleotide sequence: TGCAGCGTTTCCAAAAGACAGGGCATCTACGAGCAGTACTTC. Protein sequence: CSVSKRQGIYEQYF.

This clone was recorded only once. The CDR3 loop is CASSIAIGTDTQYF. CDR3 coding DNA: TGTGCCAGCTCCATAGCCATAGGAACAGATACGCAGTATTTT. This sequence joins TRBV18 and TRBJ2-3; D gene uncertain. The CDR3 extends over 14 amino acids. Trimming took off 6 bases at V and 3 bases at J, with 13 bases between the two ends. CDR1 and CDR2 (germline): KGHSH, LQKENI.

This rearrangement joins TRBV5-6 to TRBJ2-2; D ambiguous. CDR3 length: 11 amino acids. The germline V and J ends were trimmed by 0 bases and 13 bases, with 7 bases remaining between them. Germline V gene data show CDR1 as SGHDT and CDR2 as YYEEEE. The CDR3 DNA reads TGTGCCAGCAGCTTGGACCAAGGGCTGTTTTTT. Translation gives CASSLDQGLFF. Drawing the rest from reference TRBV5-6 and TRBJ2-2, the complete variable domain is DAGVTQSPTHLIKTRGQQVTLRCSPKSGHDTVSWYQQALGQGPQFIFQYYEEEERQRGNFPDRFSGHQFPNYSSELNVNALLLGDSALYLCASSLDQGLFFGEGSRLTVL.